This T cell receptor beta chain was captured by sequencing in a study of T cells in Graves' hyperthyroidism and ophthalmopathy. V was pared by 2 bases and J by 0 bases, with 5 bases between. The CDR3 extends over 13 amino acids. Germline CDR1 and CDR2: MDHEN and SYDVKM. The table lists this clonotype with many counts. From RNA transcripts, TCR beta CDR3 regions were amplified. RT-PCR in the first round (using the HTBI primer set) targeted the TCR CDR3. A single record per CDR3 protein comes from TCRdb applying MiXCR to the multiplex PCR reads. The data contain around 690,000 distinct CDR3 sequences, 15% to 20% of them singletons.

The chain is built from TRBV28 and TRBJ2-7, with D unresolved. The source is a man between 50 and 59 years old with Graves' hyperthyroidism. Sequences were obtained from blood. For the CDR3, the DNA is TGTGCCAGCAGTTTAGCGACCTCCTACGAGCAGTACTTC. Translation: CASSLATSYEQYF.